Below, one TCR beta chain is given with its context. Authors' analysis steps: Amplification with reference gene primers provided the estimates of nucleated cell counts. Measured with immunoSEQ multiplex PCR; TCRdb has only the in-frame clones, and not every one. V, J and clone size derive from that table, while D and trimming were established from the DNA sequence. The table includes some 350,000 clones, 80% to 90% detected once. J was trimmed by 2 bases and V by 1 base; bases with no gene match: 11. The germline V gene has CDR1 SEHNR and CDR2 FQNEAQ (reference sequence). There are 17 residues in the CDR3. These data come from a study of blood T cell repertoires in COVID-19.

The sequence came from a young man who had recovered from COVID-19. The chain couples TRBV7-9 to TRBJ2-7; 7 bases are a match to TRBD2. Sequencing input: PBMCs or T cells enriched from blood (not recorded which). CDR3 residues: CASSLVRRGRATYEQYF. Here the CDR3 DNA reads TGTGCCAGCAGCTTAGTAAGGCGGGGGAGGGCGACCTACGAGCAGTACTTC. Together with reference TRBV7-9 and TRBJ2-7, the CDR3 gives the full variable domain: DTGVSQNPRHKITKRGQNVTFRCDPISEHNRLYWYRQTLGQGPEFLTYFQNEAQLEKSRLLSDRFSAERPKGSFSTLEIQRTEQGDSAMYLCASSLVRRGRATYEQYFGPGTRLTVT.